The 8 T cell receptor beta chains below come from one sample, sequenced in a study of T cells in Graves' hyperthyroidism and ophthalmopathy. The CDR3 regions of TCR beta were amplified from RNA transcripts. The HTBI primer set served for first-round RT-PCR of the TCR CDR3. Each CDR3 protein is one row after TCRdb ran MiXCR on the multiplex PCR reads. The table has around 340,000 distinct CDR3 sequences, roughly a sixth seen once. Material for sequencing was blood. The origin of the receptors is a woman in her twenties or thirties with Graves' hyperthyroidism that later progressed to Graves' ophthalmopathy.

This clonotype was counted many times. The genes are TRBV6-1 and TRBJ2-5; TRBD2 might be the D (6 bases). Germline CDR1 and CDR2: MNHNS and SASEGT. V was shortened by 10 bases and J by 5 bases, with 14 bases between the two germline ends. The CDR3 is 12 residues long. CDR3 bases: TGTGCCACCGCGACTGCGGGGGAGACCCAGTACTTC. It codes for CATATAGETQYF.

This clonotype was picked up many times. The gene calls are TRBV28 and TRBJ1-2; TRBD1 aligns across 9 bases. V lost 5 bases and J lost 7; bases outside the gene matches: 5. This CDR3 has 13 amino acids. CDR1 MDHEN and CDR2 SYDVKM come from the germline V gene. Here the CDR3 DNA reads TGTGCCAGCAGTCCGACAGGGGGTAGTGGCTACACCTTC. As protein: CASSPTGGSGYTF.

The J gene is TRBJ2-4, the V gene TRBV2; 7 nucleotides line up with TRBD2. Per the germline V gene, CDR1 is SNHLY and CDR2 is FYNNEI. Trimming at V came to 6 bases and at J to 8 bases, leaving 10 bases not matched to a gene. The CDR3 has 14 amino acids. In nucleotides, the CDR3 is TGTGCCAGCAGCCTCCGGGGGGAGACGGACATTCAGTACTTC. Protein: CASSLRGETDIQYF.

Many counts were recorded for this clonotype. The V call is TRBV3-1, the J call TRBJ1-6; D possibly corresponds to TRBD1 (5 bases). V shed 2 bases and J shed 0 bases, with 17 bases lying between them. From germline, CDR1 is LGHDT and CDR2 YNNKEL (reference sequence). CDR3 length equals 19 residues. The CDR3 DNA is TGTGCCAGCAGCCAATTCTCCAGGTGGGGGGACTCCTATAATTCACCCCTCCACTTT. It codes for CASSQFSRWGDSYNSPLHF.

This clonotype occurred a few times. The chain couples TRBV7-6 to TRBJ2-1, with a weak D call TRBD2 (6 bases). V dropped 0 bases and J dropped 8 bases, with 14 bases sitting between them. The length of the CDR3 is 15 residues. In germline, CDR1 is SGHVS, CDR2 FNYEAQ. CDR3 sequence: CASSLAASAWDEQFF. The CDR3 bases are TGTGCCAGCAGCTTAGCGGCTAGCGCCTGGGATGAGCAGTTCTTC.

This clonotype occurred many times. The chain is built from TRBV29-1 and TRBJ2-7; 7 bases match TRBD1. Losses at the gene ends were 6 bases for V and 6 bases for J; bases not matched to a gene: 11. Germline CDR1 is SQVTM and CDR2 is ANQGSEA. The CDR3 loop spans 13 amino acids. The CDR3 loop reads CSVKTGILSEQYF. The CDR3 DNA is TGCAGCGTAAAGACAGGGATCTTATCCGAGCAGTACTTC.

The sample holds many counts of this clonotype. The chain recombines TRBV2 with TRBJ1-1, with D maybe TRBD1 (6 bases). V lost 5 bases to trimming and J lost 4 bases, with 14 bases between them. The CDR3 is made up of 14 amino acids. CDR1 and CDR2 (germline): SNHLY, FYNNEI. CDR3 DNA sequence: TGTGCCAGCAGTTCAGGGGACGAAGGCACTGAAGCTTTCTTT. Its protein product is CASSSGDEGTEAFF.

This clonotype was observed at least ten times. This chain's CDR3 is CASSAQGYTEAFF. CDR3 nucleotides: TGTGCCAGCAGTGCACAGGGATACACTGAAGCTTTCTTT. V usage is TRBV6-1 and J usage is TRBJ1-1; possibly TRBD1 for D (6 bases). Germline CDR1 is MNHNS and CDR2 is SASEGT. V lost 4 bases to trimming and J lost 3 bases, with 9 bases between them. This CDR3 has 13 residues.